This T cell receptor beta chain stems from a study of blood T cell repertoires in COVID-19. Overall study context: From the United States, Italy and Spain came samples of acute and convalescent COVID-19.

Participants were aged roughly 18 to 90 years, lived in over 20 US areas, and enrolled virtually. This CDR3 is 15 amino acids long. J lost 8 bases, V lost 4 bases, and 8 bases had no gene match. Germline V gene sequence: CDR1 SGDLS, CDR2 YYNGEE. Sequencing used immunoSEQ multiplex PCR; TCRdb keeps in-frame clones, though not all of them. The sample gives roughly 300,000 clones, over 75% of which show up once; about 10% is in the top ten. This clone was observed once. This chain joins TRBV9 and TRBJ1-6; 8 nucleotides agree with TRBD1. Input material: PBMCs or T cells enriched from blood (not recorded which). The TCR comes from a woman younger than 35 who had recovered from COVID-19. This CDR3 reads CASSPHRGIDSPLHF. Here the CDR3 DNA reads TGTGCCAGCAGCCCCCACAGGGGGATCGATTCACCCCTCCACTTT.